This TCR beta chain appears in the sequencing data of a study of blood T cell repertoires in COVID-19. The wider study: Material from acute and convalescent COVID-19 was sourced from the United States, Italy and Spain. From T cells, B-cell-depleted T cells, or PBMCs came the material, which was cDNA or gDNA.

A few counts support this clone. CDR3 length: 17 amino acids. V lost 6 bases, J lost 4 bases, and 25 bases lay in between. Recovered Cohort 3 donors showed two negative PCRs, clearance, or symptom resolution. Original handling: Amplification of reference gene primers provided the estimated nucleated cell counts. TCRdb keeps only in-frame clones here, not all; method: immunoSEQ multiplex PCR. D and trimming were read from the DNA, whereas the V and J calls and clone size are those reported in that table. The sample lists a few hundred thousand clones, 75% to 90% occurring once. The clonotype originates from a woman aged 50 to 65 who had recovered from COVID-19. What was sequenced was PBMCs or T cells enriched from blood (not recorded which). The chain has TRBV23-1 and TRBJ2-7; D may be TRBD1 (6 bases). TRBV23-1 is an open reading frame whose function is uncertain. For the CDR3, the DNA is TGCGCCAGCAGCCCAGGGGACGGTCGCCTGGTCCATTACGAGCAGTACTTC. As protein: CASSPGDGRLVHYEQYF.